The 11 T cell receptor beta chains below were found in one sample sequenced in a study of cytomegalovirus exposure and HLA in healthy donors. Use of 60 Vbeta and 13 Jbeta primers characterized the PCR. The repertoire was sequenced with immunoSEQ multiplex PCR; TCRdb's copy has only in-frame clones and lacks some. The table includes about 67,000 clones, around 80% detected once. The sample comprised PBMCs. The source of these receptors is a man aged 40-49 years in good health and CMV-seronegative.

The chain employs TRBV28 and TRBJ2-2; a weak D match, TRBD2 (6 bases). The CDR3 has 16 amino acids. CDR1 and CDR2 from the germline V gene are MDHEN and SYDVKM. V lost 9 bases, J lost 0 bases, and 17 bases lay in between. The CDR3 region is CARSPAGPSNTGELFF. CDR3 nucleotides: TGTGCCAGATCCCCAGCGGGCCCCTCGAACACCGGGGAGCTGTTTTTT.

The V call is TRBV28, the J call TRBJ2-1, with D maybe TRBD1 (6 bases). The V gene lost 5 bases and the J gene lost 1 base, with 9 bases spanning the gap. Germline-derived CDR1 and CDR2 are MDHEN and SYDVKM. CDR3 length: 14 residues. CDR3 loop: CASSAGTSYNEQFF. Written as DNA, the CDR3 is TGTGCCAGCAGTGCCGGGACATCCTACAATGAGCAGTTCTTC.

CDR3 amino acids: CASSPGLPPYEQYF. The CDR3 DNA reads TGTGCCAGCAGCCCCGGACTACCCCCGTACGAGCAGTACTTC. V gene TRBV9 combines with J gene TRBJ2-7; a possible D gene is TRBD2 (6 bases). Germline V gene lookup returns CDR1 SGDLS and CDR2 YYNGEE. This CDR3 region has 14 residues. Trimming cost V 4 bases and J 4 bases, with 15 bases left between them.

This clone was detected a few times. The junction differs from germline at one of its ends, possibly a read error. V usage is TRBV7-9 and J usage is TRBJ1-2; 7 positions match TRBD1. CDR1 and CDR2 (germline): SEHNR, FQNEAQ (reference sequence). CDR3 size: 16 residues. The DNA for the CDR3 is TGTTCCAGCAGCTTGCACCGGGACAGCCTTAACTATGGCTACACCTTC. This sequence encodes CSSSLHRDSLNYGYTF.

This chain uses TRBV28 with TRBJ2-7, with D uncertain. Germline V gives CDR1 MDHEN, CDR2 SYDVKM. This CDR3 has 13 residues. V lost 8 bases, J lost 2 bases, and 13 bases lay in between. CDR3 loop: CASLDRGTYEQYF. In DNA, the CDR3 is TGTGCCAGCCTCGACCGCGGAACCTACGAGCAGTACTTC.

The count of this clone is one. The CDR3 coding sequence is TGTGCCAGCAGTGAATTGGCGCGACTAGCGGGTAAAGAGACCCAGTACTTC. Protein: CASSELARLAGKETQYF. The V and J genes are TRBV6-1 and TRBJ2-5; TRBD2 aligns across 10 bases. The CDR3 spans 17 residues. V gave up 2 bases and J gave up 3 bases; unmatched junction bases: 9. In germline, CDR1 is MNHNS, CDR2 SASEGT.

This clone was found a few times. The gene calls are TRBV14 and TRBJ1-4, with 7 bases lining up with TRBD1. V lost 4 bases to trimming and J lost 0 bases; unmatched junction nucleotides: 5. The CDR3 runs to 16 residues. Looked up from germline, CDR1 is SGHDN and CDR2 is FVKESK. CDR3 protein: CASSRNRGTTNEKLFF. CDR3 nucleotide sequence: TGTGCCAGCAGCCGCAACAGGGGAACAACTAATGAAAAACTGTTTTTT.

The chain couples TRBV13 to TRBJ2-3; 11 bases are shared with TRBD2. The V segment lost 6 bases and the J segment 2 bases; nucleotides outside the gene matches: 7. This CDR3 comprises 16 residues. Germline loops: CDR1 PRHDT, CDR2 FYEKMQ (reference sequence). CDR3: CASSPGLAEATDTQYF. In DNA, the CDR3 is TGTGCCAGCAGTCCGGGACTAGCGGAAGCCACAGATACGCAGTATTTT.

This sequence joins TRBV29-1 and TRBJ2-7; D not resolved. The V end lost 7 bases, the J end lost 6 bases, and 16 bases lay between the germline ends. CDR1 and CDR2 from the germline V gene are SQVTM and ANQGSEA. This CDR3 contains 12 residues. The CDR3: CSANQNGGEQYF. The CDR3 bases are TGCAGCGCCAACCAGAACGGCGGCGAGCAGTACTTC.

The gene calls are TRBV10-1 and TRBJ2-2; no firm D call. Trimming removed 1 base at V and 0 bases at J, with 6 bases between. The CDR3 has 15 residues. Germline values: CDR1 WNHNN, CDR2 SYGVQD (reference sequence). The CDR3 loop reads CASSEWLANTGELFF. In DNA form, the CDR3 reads TGCGCCAGCAGTGAGTGGTTAGCGAACACCGGGGAGCTGTTTTTT.

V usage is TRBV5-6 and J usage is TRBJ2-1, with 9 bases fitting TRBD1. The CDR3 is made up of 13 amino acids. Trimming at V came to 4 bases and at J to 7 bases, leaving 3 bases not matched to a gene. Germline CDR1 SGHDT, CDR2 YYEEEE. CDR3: CASSRDRENEQFF. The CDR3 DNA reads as TGTGCCAGCAGCCGGGACAGGGAGAATGAGCAGTTCTTC.